Sequencing of this TCR beta chain was carried out in a study of shared clonotypes between healthy human individuals. V was pared by 6 bases and J by 0 bases, with 9 bases between. The CDR3 is 15 amino acids. The germline CDR1 and CDR2 sequences are SNHLY and FYNNEI. Only in-frame clones appear in the TCRdb table, and some are missing; sequencing was by immunoSEQ multiplex PCR. The table includes around 200,000 clones, 90% to 95% detected once. Donors comprised only Caucasian adults living in Nashville, Tennessee. The sequenced sample consisted of naive CD4+ T cells sorted from blood. Subset defined: CD45RA+ positively selected. This sequence joins TRBV2 and TRBJ2-6, with D tentatively TRBD1 or TRBD2 (6 bases each). The source of this sequence is a woman in her twenties or thirties in good health. CDR3 residues: CASRQGLSGANVLTF. The CDR3 DNA reads TGTGCCAGCAGACAGGGACTCTCTGGGGCCAACGTCCTGACTTTC.